This TCR beta chain was profiled in a study of blood T cell repertoires in COVID-19. Study in general: Spain, Italy and the United States supplied samples that represented acute and convalescent COVID-19.

There are 15 residues in the CDR3. In germline, CDR1 is KGHDR, CDR2 SFDVKD. V was pared by 3 bases and J by 4 bases, with 9 bases between. Individuals drawn from 20 to 25 US areas were roughly 18 to 89 years old. Two negative PCRs, clearance, or symptom resolution characterized the recovered Cohort 3 donors. Original processing notes: Reference gene primers were amplified, and this amplification served to estimate nucleated cell counts. Sequencing used immunoSEQ multiplex PCR; TCRdb keeps in-frame clones, though not all of them. Clonal size and the V and J genes are those of that table, whereas D and trimming came from the DNA. The sample lists some 490,000 clones; approximately 90% were seen once.

The TCR was taken from an older woman who had recovered from COVID-19. Material for sequencing was PBMCs or T cells enriched from blood (not recorded which). This chain joins TRBV24-1 and TRBJ2-6; unclear D gene. The CDR3 sequence is CATSDTGTGANVLTF. For the CDR3, the DNA is TGTGCCACCAGTGATACGGGTACCGGGGCCAACGTCCTGACTTTC.